One sample yielded the 21 T cell receptor beta chains listed below, sequenced in a study of T cell responses to AZD1222 COVID-19 vaccine. The data were produced by immunoSEQ multiplex PCR, yet TCRdb's version contains in-frame clones alone and is incomplete. Of tens of thousands of clones detected, roughly four fifths appear once; the ten largest clones hold less than 6.5%. This specimen consisted of peripheral blood, obtained on day 0 of AZD1222 vaccination. The receptors stem from an adult in good health.

The rearrangement joins TRBV29-1 to TRBJ1-2; 8 bases are shared with TRBD1. The CDR3 is 12 amino acids. Germline-derived CDR1 and CDR2 are SQVTM and ANQGSEA. The J segment lost 8 bases and the V segment lost 6 bases, leaving 8 bases of the junction unmatched. The CDR3 loop reads CSVADRVRGYTF. As DNA, the CDR3 is TGCAGCGTCGCGGACAGGGTACGAGGCTACACCTTC.

The chain carries TRBV7-6 and TRBJ2-7, with 9 bases identical to TRBD1. V shed 5 bases and J 4 bases; nucleotides not matched to a gene: 6. The CDR3 covers 14 residues. Germline CDR1 SGHVS, CDR2 FNYEAQ. CDR3 protein: CASSTDRGAYEQYF. The CDR3 DNA reads TGTGCCAGCAGCACGGACAGGGGCGCATACGAGCAGTACTTC.

The J gene is TRBJ1-6, the V gene TRBV19, with 8 bases lining up with TRBD1. This CDR3 has 15 amino acids. V gave up 5 bases and J gave up 10 bases; unmatched junction bases: 10. CDR1 is LNHDA and CDR2 is SQIVND in the germline V gene (reference sequence). The CDR3, as DNA: TGTGCCAGTAGTGCAGCAGGGGGCGCGGGGTCACCCCTCCACTTT. It translates to CASSAAGGAGSPLHF.

The chain is built from TRBV3-1 (or the pseudogene TRBV3-2) and TRBJ2-4, with D hard to call. The CDR3 loop spans 16 amino acids. V shed 2 bases and J shed 0 bases, with 11 bases lying between them. Germline values: CDR1 LGHDT, CDR2 YNNKEL (reference sequence). CDR3 nucleotides: TGTGCCAGCAGCCAAATCGCCTACGGAGCCAAAAACATTCAGTACTTC. It specifies CASSQIAYGAKNIQYF.

The table lists this clone with a count of one. The V gene is TRBV6-4, the J gene TRBJ2-3; 10 nucleotides match TRBD2. J gave up 14 bases and V 0 bases, and 20 bases lay outside the gene matches. Per the germline V gene, CDR1 is MRHNA and CDR2 is SNTAGT. CDR3 length: 18 residues. This CDR3 is CASSDSRASGGGADIGYF. The CDR3 nucleotides are TGTGCCAGCAGTGACTCAAGGGCTAGCGGGGGAGGGGCAGATATAGGGTATTTT.

The chain joins TRBV7-9 to TRBJ1-1, with TRBD1 matching 8 bases. Per the germline V gene, CDR1 is SEHNR and CDR2 is FQNEAQ (reference sequence). The CDR3 is 15 residues long. V was pared by 5 bases and J by 0 bases, with 5 bases of the junction left unmatched. The CDR3 DNA follows: TGTGCCAGCAGCCCAAAGGACAGGGTGAACACTGAAGCTTTCTTT. Its translation is CASSPKDRVNTEAFF.

This chain connects TRBV28 to TRBJ2-3, with TRBD2 matching 10 bases. This CDR3 has 17 amino acids. Germline loops: CDR1 MDHEN, CDR2 SYDVKM. V shed 4 bases and J 4 bases; nucleotides not matched to a gene: 11. CDR3 loop: CASSYSSPGLASDTQYF. The CDR3 DNA reads as TGTGCCAGCAGTTACTCATCGCCGGGACTAGCGTCAGATACGCAGTATTTT.

The chain employs TRBV6-5 and TRBJ1-5; tentatively, D is TRBD1 (5 bases). CDR3 length equals 14 residues. Trimming removed 8 bases at V and 0 bases at J, with 11 bases between. Germline CDR1 is MNHEY and CDR2 is SVGAGI. Here the CDR3 reads CASAGTYSNQPQHF. In nucleotides, the CDR3 is TGTGCCAGCGCTGGGACCTATAGCAATCAGCCCCAGCATTTT.

The V call is TRBV7-2, the J call TRBJ2-2; TRBD1 aligns across 8 bases. CDR3 length: 14 amino acids. Germline V gene lookup returns CDR1 SGHTA and CDR2 FQGNSA. Trimming at V came to 5 bases and at J to 4 bases, leaving 3 bases not matched to a gene. The DNA of the CDR3 is TGTGCCAGCAGCCCGGACAGGGTCACCGGGGAGCTGTTTTTT. This gives the protein CASSPDRVTGELFF.

CDR3 sequence reads: CASSPERGVYNEQFF. CDR3 sequence (DNA): TGTGCCAGCAGCCCCGAGCGGGGCGTCTACAATGAGCAGTTCTTC. V is TRBV7-8 and J is TRBJ2-1; 7 bases match TRBD2. Germline V lookup: CDR1 SGHVS, CDR2 FQNEAQ. The CDR3 sequence is 15 residues long. V shed 5 bases, J shed 3 bases, and the junction held 7 bases outside the gene matches.

Only one count was recorded for this clone. V gene TRBV9 combines with J gene TRBJ2-7, with D possibly matching TRBD1 (6 bases). V was pared by 3 bases and J by 3 bases, with 13 bases between. Germline V lookup: CDR1 SGDLS, CDR2 YYNGEE. The CDR3 is 14 residues long. The CDR3 loop is CASSAKTGYYEQYF. CDR3 bases: TGTGCCAGCAGCGCGAAGACAGGATACTACGAGCAGTACTTC.

The genes are TRBV30 and TRBJ2-1, with unresolved D. The CDR3 sequence is 12 residues long. V dropped 0 bases and J dropped 9 bases, with 9 bases sitting between them. Germline CDR1 and CDR2: GTSNPN and SVGIG (reference sequence). The CDR3 sequence is CAWSVRWSEQFF. CDR3 DNA sequence: TGTGCCTGGAGTGTTCGGTGGAGTGAGCAGTTCTTC.

The rearrangement joins TRBV7-9 to TRBJ1-6; 8 nucleotides line up with TRBD1. In germline, CDR1 is SEHNR, CDR2 FQNEAQ (reference sequence). The V segment lost 1 base and the J segment 5 bases; nucleotides outside the gene matches: 1. This CDR3 comprises 15 residues. In DNA form, the CDR3 reads TGTGCCAGCAGCTTAGGGACAGGGAATAATTCACCCCTCCACTTT. Translated: CASSLGTGNNSPLHF.

V and J are TRBV2 and TRBJ2-5, with no clear D. V was trimmed by 9 bases and J by 5 bases, leaving 7 bases between them. This CDR3 spans 10 amino acids. Germline lookup yields CDR1 SNHLY and CDR2 FYNNEI. CDR3 sequence reads: CASVRETQYF. CDR3 DNA: TGTGCCAGTGTCCGGGAGACCCAGTACTTC.

The CDR3 region is CASGDGQGRAYEQYF. The CDR3 bases are TGTGCCAGCGGAGATGGACAGGGGAGGGCCTACGAGCAGTACTTC. This rearrangement joins TRBV2 to TRBJ2-7; 9 bases fit TRBD1. This CDR3 spans 15 amino acids. Germline V gene lookup returns CDR1 SNHLY and CDR2 FYNNEI. J lost 2 bases, V lost 8 bases, and 10 bases had no gene match.

This clone was observed a few times. The V gene is TRBV6-5, the J gene TRBJ1-1; no definite D call. Germline CDR1 MNHEY, CDR2 SVGAGI. This CDR3 region has 13 residues. Between the trimmed V and J ends, which lost 3 bases and 4 bases, there was a span of 9 bases. DNA of the CDR3: TGTGCCAGCAGTTATAATGAGGGCACTGAAGCTTTCTTT. This sequence encodes CASSYNEGTEAFF.

This clone was seen only once. This chain joins TRBV28 and TRBJ1-2; 8 bases are shared with TRBD1. CDR3 length: 13 residues. Germline lookup yields CDR1 MDHEN and CDR2 SYDVKM. The V and J ends lost 10 bases and 8 bases, in that order; junction bases with no gene match: 12. In DNA, the CDR3 is TGTGCCACCCAACAGGGGGGGGAGTCGGGCTACACCTTC. This codes for CATQQGGESGYTF.

The V and J genes are TRBV27 and TRBJ2-2, with TRBD1 matching over 8 bases. The CDR3 spans 14 residues. The germline gives CDR1 MNHEY, CDR2 SMNVEV (reference sequence). The V gene end was trimmed by 7 bases and the J gene end by 5 bases; junction bases not matched to a gene: 6. CDR3 sequence: CASMQGARTGELFF. The CDR3 DNA reads as TGTGCCAGCATGCAGGGGGCGCGGACCGGGGAGCTGTTTTTT.

The J gene is TRBJ2-1, the V gene TRBV5-4, with 7 bases that match TRBD1. After removal of 0 bases from V and 0 bases from J, the junction contained 6 bases not matched to a gene. Germline V gives CDR1 SGHNT, CDR2 YYREEE (reference sequence). The CDR3 totals 17 residues. In DNA form, the CDR3 reads TGTGCCAGCAGCTTGGCAACGGGACAGAGCTCCTACAATGAGCAGTTCTTC. Translating gives CASSLATGQSSYNEQFF. The variable domain in full, completed from reference TRBV5-4 and TRBJ2-1, reads ETGVTQSPTHLIKTRGQQVTLRCSSQSGHNTVSWYQQALGQGPQFIFQYYREEENGRGNFPPRFSGLQFPNYSSELNVNALELDDSALYLCASSLATGQSSYNEQFFGPGTRLTVL.

The chain employs TRBV12-3 or TRBV12-4 and TRBJ1-1; no definite D call. There are 13 residues in the CDR3. V shed 6 bases and J shed 2 bases, with 10 bases lying between them. The CDR3 sequence is CASSLGFNTEAFF. CDR3 nucleotide sequence: TGTGCCAGCAGCCTCGGCTTCAACACTGAAGCTTTCTTT.

The chain uses TRBV6-4 and TRBJ2-3; D perhaps matches TRBD2 (5 bases). The V end was cut by 0 bases, the J end by 1 base, with 8 bases between. Germline values: CDR1 MRHNA, CDR2 SNTAGT. There are 15 residues in the CDR3. This chain's CDR3 is CASSDSEGGTDTQYF. The CDR3 DNA follows: TGTGCCAGCAGTGACTCCGAGGGCGGCACAGATACGCAGTATTTT.